Shown below are 28 T cell receptor beta chains from a single sample sequenced in a study of blood T cells in healthy people across ages. PCR was performed a second time for about 7 to 11 cycles using a sample-barcoded 5' primer and a J-beta primer mix. Each CDR3 protein is one row after TCRdb ran MiXCR on the 5' RACE reads. The table has around 1,700,000 distinct CDR3 sequences, under 30% seen once. Material for sequencing was blood. These receptors originate from a woman aged 30 to 39 in good health.

The chain joins TRBV6-6 to TRBJ1-5; the D gene is possibly TRBD1 (6 bases). The CDR3 has 16 amino acids. V was trimmed by 2 bases and J by 7 bases, leaving 18 bases between them. Germline loops: CDR1 MNHNY, CDR2 SVGAGI (reference sequence). The CDR3 sequence is CASSYPRGQDIQPQHF. CDR3 nucleotides: TGTGCCAGCAGTTACCCCAGGGGTCAGGATATACAGCCCCAGCATTTT.

The chain joins TRBV7-2 to TRBJ1-4, with D hard to call. Germline V gives CDR1 SGHTA, CDR2 FQGNSA. The CDR3 spans 15 residues. Trimming stripped 2 bases from V and 2 bases from J, with 9 bases between. DNA of the CDR3: TGTGCCAGCAGCTTAAAGGTTTTCACTAATGAAAAACTGTTTTTT. Amino acid sequence: CASSLKVFTNEKLFF.

The rearrangement joins TRBV9 to TRBJ1-5; unclear D gene. The CDR3 is made up of 16 amino acids. With 3 bases removed from V and 7 bases from J, the gap between germline ends came to 20 bases. In germline, CDR1 is SGDLS, CDR2 YYNGEE. The CDR3 here is CASSGPLGGYGQPQHF. In nucleotides, the CDR3 is TGTGCCAGCAGCGGACCTTTAGGAGGGTATGGCCAGCCCCAGCATTTT.

This sequence joins TRBV5-4 and TRBJ2-1, with D possibly matching TRBD1 (5 bases). Gene TRBJ2-7 matches the end of the DNA better, so the J call may be wrong. Germline V CDR1 and CDR2: SGHNT, YYREEE (reference sequence). This CDR3 region has 17 residues. The CDR3 DNA reads as TGTGCCAGCAGCTTGGCCCTCGACAGTTACTCCTACAATGAGCAGTACTTC. This sequence encodes CASSLALDSYSYNEQYF.

For this clonotype: One junction end disagrees with the germline gene, perhaps due to a read error. The chain recombines TRBV20-1 with TRBJ2-1; 7 nucleotides align to TRBD2. The CDR3 is 14 residues long. Germline values: CDR1 DFQATT, CDR2 SNEGSKA (reference sequence). The CDR3 DNA reads as TGCAGTGCGATAGCGGGCGGCTCCTACAACGAGCAGTTCTTC. This sequence encodes CSAIAGGSYNEQFF.

The table lists this clonotype with a few counts. A much larger clone differs from this one at a single base, so this may be a read error. This chain uses TRBV27 with TRBJ2-5, with unresolved D. In germline, CDR1 is MNHEY, CDR2 SMNVEV (reference sequence). V was trimmed by 7 bases and J by 7 bases, leaving 4 bases between them. The CDR3 is made up of 9 amino acids. CDR3 sequence: CASKGTQYF. In nucleotides, the CDR3 is TGTGCCAGCAAGGGGACCCAGTACTTC.

The V call is TRBV20-1, the J call TRBJ2-7; D is possibly TRBD2 (5 bases). The CDR3 has 13 residues. Germline-derived CDR1 and CDR2 are DFQATT and SNEGSKA (reference sequence). With 1 base removed from V and 3 bases from J, the gap between germline ends came to 10 bases. As DNA, the CDR3 is TGCAGTGCTAGAGGGAGCCGGGACTACGAGCAGTACTTC. It is translated as CSARGSRDYEQYF.

J is TRBJ2-1 and V is TRBV3-1; 12 bases agree with TRBD2. The length of the CDR3 is 15 residues. With 7 bases clipped from V and 6 bases from J, the junction kept 7 bases outside the gene matches. The germline V gene encodes CDR1 LGHDT and CDR2 YNNKEL (reference sequence). CDR3 DNA: TGTGCCAGCATCCACCCACTAGCGGGAGGCAATGAGCAGTTCTTC. It translates to CASIHPLAGGNEQFF.

The CDR3 DNA follows: TGTGCCAGCAGGGGGGAACAAGATGAGCAGTTCTTC. Amino acid sequence: CASRGEQDEQFF. The J gene is TRBJ2-1, the V gene TRBV10-3; tentatively, D is TRBD1 (7 bases). The V and J ends lost 10 bases and 8 bases respectively, with 15 bases between them. The germline CDR1 and CDR2 sequences are ENHRY and SYGVKD. The CDR3 consists of 12 residues.

The CDR3 sequence: CSAVDPQRKAFF. Written as DNA, the CDR3 is TGCAGTGCTGTGGACCCTCAAAGGAAAGCTTTCTTT. The rearrangement uses TRBV20-1 and TRBJ1-1, with D hard to call. This CDR3 contains 12 residues. Germline V gene sequence: CDR1 DFQATT, CDR2 SNEGSKA (reference sequence). V gave up 5 bases and J gave up 9 bases, with 16 bases separating them.

This clonotype was counted ten times or more. The chain joins TRBV12-3 or TRBV12-4 to TRBJ2-4, with 7 nucleotides matching TRBD1. With V trimmed by 5 bases and J by 5 bases, 6 bases remained unmatched. CDR3 length: 14 residues. The CDR3 protein is CASSVPQGENIQYF. The CDR3 DNA follows: TGTGCCAGCAGTGTACCTCAGGGGGAAAACATTCAGTACTTC.

The chain's CDR3 is CASSPRWVAGAPTKTQYF. The CDR3 region has the DNA TGTGCCAGCAGCCCCCGTTGGGTAGCGGGGGCCCCTACTAAGACCCAGTACTTC. The genes are TRBV14 and TRBJ2-5; TRBD2 matches at 9 bases. Germline V CDR1 and CDR2: SGHDN, FVKESK. The CDR3 is 18 residues long. J gave up 6 bases and V 4 bases, and 18 bases lay outside the gene matches.

In its sample, this clonotype was seen a few times. This chain joins TRBV28 and TRBJ2-3; D not certain. Deletions cut 8 bases from V and 6 bases from J, with 18 bases between. The CDR3 length is 14 residues. Per the germline V gene, CDR1 is MDHEN and CDR2 is SYDVKM. The CDR3: CASGYRAPRDTQYF. CDR3 nucleotides: TGTGCCAGCGGATATCGGGCCCCTCGGGATACGCAGTATTTT.

With regard to this clonotype: A much more abundant neighbour one base away suggests this may be a read error. V usage is TRBV12-3 or TRBV12-4 and J usage is TRBJ2-7; D possibly corresponds to TRBD2 (5 bases). CDR3 length: 12 residues. The CDR3: CVSRRGGYEQYF. CDR3 nucleotide sequence: TGTGTCAGCAGGCGTGGAGGCTACGAGCAGTACTTC.

This chain links TRBV7-9 with TRBJ2-7; TRBD1 aligns across 11 bases. Unmatched junction bases numbered 11, after V lost 6 bases and J lost 7 bases. The germline gives CDR1 SEHNR, CDR2 FQNEAQ (reference sequence). The CDR3 is made up of 15 amino acids. The CDR3 DNA reads TGTGCCAGCAGTAACCTCGGACAGGGGGCGGGGGAGCAGTACTTC. This gives the protein CASSNLGQGAGEQYF.

As to this clonotype: This may arise from a read error, as a much more abundant clone is one base away. The J gene is TRBJ2-4, the V gene TRBV9; D is unclear. The CDR3 is 13 residues long. Germline loops: CDR1 SGDLS, CDR2 YYNGEE. CDR3 loop: CDSSVADINIQYF. In DNA form, the CDR3 reads TGTGACAGCAGCGTAGCAGACATAAACATTCAGTACTTC.

V and J are TRBV11-2 and TRBJ2-5; 8 bases are shared with TRBD2. The germline V gene encodes CDR1 SGHAT and CDR2 FQNNGV. This CDR3 spans 16 amino acids. The junction had 9 bases not matched to a gene; V was cut back by 1 base and J by 5 bases. CDR3 in amino acids: CASSLGDSGGQETQYF. CDR3 sequence (DNA): TGTGCCAGCAGCTTAGGAGATTCGGGGGGGCAGGAGACCCAGTACTTC.

On this clonotype: With a much larger clone just one base away, this may be a read error. The chain employs TRBV7-2 and TRBJ2-4; the match to TRBD1 covers 10 bases. The DNA end is more similar to TRBJ2-7, so the J call may be wrong. Germline CDR1 is SGHTA and CDR2 is FQGNSA. The CDR3 totals 18 residues. The CDR3 reads CASSLYPEGGQGSSEQYF. DNA of the CDR3: TGTGCCAGCAGCCTTTATCCCGAAGGGGGACAGGGGAGTTCCGAGCAGTACTTC.

In DNA, the CDR3 is TGTGCCAGCAGCAAAGCGCGGGCTGACGACCCGGGACTAGCGCCCTACGAGCAGTTCTTC. This encodes CASSKARADDPGLAPYEQFF. This chain connects TRBV21-1 to TRBJ2-1; the DNA was not used to check the table's D call, TRBD2. TRBV21-1 is a recognized pseudogene. CDR3 length equals 20 residues.

V and J are TRBV6-2 or TRBV6-3 and TRBJ2-1; 9 bases line up with TRBD1. This CDR3 has 13 residues. Germline V gives CDR1 MNHEY, CDR2 SVGEGT. J was trimmed by 10 bases and V by 6 bases; bases with no gene match: 7. In nucleotides, the CDR3 is TGTGCCAGCAGGTACCAGGACAGGGGCGAGCAGTTCTTC. The encoded protein is CASRYQDRGEQFF.

The chain joins TRBV4-1 to TRBJ1-2; 7 nucleotides agree with TRBD1. This CDR3 spans 16 amino acids. The germline V gene has CDR1 MGHRA and CDR2 YSYEKL. The junction had 4 bases not matched to a gene; V was cut back by 0 bases and J by 0 bases. The CDR3 loop is CASSQDRQGANYGYTF. CDR3 nucleotide sequence: TGCGCCAGCAGCCAAGATCGACAGGGAGCTAACTATGGCTACACCTTC.

In its sample, this clonotype was seen a few times. V and J are TRBV5-1 and TRBJ2-2; D is perhaps TRBD2 (5 bases). The CDR3 has 14 residues. V was pared by 5 bases and J by 3 bases, with 11 bases between. Per germline, CDR1 SGHRS and CDR2 YFSETQ. CDR3 bases: TGCGCCAGCAGGGAGGTGGTGGACACCGGGGAGCTGTTTTTT. Its protein is CASREVVDTGELFF.

This rearrangement joins TRBV7-2 to TRBJ2-1; a weak D match, TRBD1 (5 bases). The CDR3 extends over 13 amino acids. Germline V gene lookup returns CDR1 SGHTA and CDR2 FQGNSA. Trimming pared 2 bases from V and 8 bases from J, leaving 10 bases between. The CDR3 DNA reads TGTGCCAGCAGCTTATTTGGGGCGGATGAGCAGTTCTTC. This translates into CASSLFGADEQFF.

The table lists this clonotype with many counts. The chain uses TRBV10-3 and TRBJ2-5; TRBD2 matches at 7 bases. The CDR3 length is 13 residues. V gave up 5 bases and J gave up 2 bases; unmatched junction bases: 2. Per germline, CDR1 ENHRY and CDR2 SYGVKD. As DNA, the CDR3 is TGTGCCATCAGTTTTAGCGGGCAAGAGACCCAGTACTTC. This codes for CAISFSGQETQYF.

This clonotype was found many times. This chain connects TRBV5-5 to TRBJ2-7, with 12 bases identical to TRBD2. The V gene end was trimmed by 4 bases and the J gene end by 7 bases; junction bases not matched to a gene: 3. This CDR3 has 13 amino acids. From germline, CDR1 is SGHKS and CDR2 YYEKEE (reference sequence). DNA of the CDR3: TGTGCCAGCAGCCGACTAGCGGGAGAGGAGCAGTACTTC. Translating it yields CASSRLAGEEQYF.

The chain employs TRBV12-3 or TRBV12-4 and TRBJ2-1; TRBD2 agrees at 9 bases. This CDR3 has 17 residues. V was pared by 3 bases and J by 2 bases, with 8 bases of the junction left unmatched. The CDR3 DNA sequence: TGTGCCAGCAGTTTGGTTAGCGGGGGCCCTCCCTACAATGAGCAGTTCTTC. Its translation: CASSLVSGGPPYNEQFF.

Points on this clonotype: Given a much more abundant clone one base away, this may be a read error. Because the CDR3 is missing its conserved closing phenylalanine or tryptophan, this is likely a read error. This chain joins TRBV12-3 or TRBV12-4 and TRBJ2-1; TRBD2 matches 11 bases. This CDR3 has 16 residues. The junction had 7 bases not matched to a gene; V was cut back by 1 base and J by 8 bases. CDR3 sequence reads: CASSLDSGREGDEQFS. DNA of the CDR3: TGTGCCAGCAGTTTAGATAGCGGGAGGGAGGGGGATGAGCAGTTCTCC.

Comment on this clonotype: Here the CDR3 omits its conserved ending phenylalanine or tryptophan, so a read error is the likely source. The rearrangement uses TRBV20-1 and TRBJ2-5; D could derive from TRBD1 or TRBD2 (5 bases each). The CDR3 loop spans 13 amino acids. CDR1 and CDR2 (germline): DFQATT, SNEGSKA (reference sequence). Trimming took off 5 bases at V and 1 base at J, with 11 bases between the two ends. The chain's CDR3 is CSAPSGTQETQYC. The CDR3 bases are TGCAGTGCTCCCTCCGGGACCCAAGAGACCCAGTACTGC.